This entry lists 31 T cell receptor beta chains sequenced from one sample in a study of blood T cell repertoires in COVID-19. TCRdb's table, derived via immunoSEQ multiplex PCR, lists solely in-frame clones and lacks some. The sample lists approximately 190,000 clones, approximately 86% occurring once. The sequencing input was PBMCs or T cells enriched from blood (not recorded which). These receptors were taken from a woman in her thirties or forties in a cohort exposed to, infected with or recovered from COVID-19 (not recorded which).

The gene calls are TRBV7-9 and TRBJ1-5, with 9 bases matching TRBD1. Per the germline V gene, CDR1 is SEHNR and CDR2 is FQNEAQ (reference sequence). The V gene end was trimmed by 5 bases and the J gene end by 4 bases; junction bases not matched to a gene: 6. This CDR3 contains 15 residues. The CDR3 region has the DNA TGTGCCAGCAGCCCCGGGACAGGGAGGAATCAGCCCCAGCATTTT. This gives the protein CASSPGTGRNQPQHF.

J is TRBJ2-1 and V is TRBV6-2 or TRBV6-3; 8 nucleotides match TRBD2. The CDR3 is 19 amino acids. V lost 2 bases, J lost 0 bases, and 12 bases stayed unmatched. Germline-derived CDR1 and CDR2 are MNHEY and SVGEGT. CDR3 protein: CASSYPPSGHTSSYNEQFF. The CDR3 coding sequence is TGTGCCAGCAGTTACCCTCCTAGCGGGCACACAAGCTCCTACAATGAGCAGTTCTTC.

The CDR3 DNA is TGTGCCAGCAGCTCCCCCGGGACTAGTCGCCACAATGAGCAGTTCTTC. Its protein is CASSSPGTSRHNEQFF. This chain links TRBV7-9 with TRBJ2-1; 8 nucleotides line up with TRBD2. This CDR3 comprises 16 residues. The ends lost 4 bases at V and 5 bases at J; junction bases unmatched: 10. Germline V CDR1 and CDR2: SEHNR, FQNEAQ (reference sequence).

The CDR3, as DNA: TGTGCCAGCAGCCCCGGGACAGGGGGGTACAATGAGCAGTTCTTC. It is translated as CASSPGTGGYNEQFF. The V call is TRBV27, the J call TRBJ2-1, with 11 bases fitting TRBD1. Losses at the gene ends were 6 bases for V and 4 bases for J; bases not matched to a gene: 5. CDR3 size: 15 residues. CDR1 and CDR2 (germline): MNHEY, SMNVEV (reference sequence).

In its sample, this clone was seen once. J is TRBJ1-2 and V is TRBV4-1; 10 positions match TRBD1. The V and J ends lost 0 bases and 6 bases, in that order; junction bases with no gene match: 4. The germline gives CDR1 MGHRA, CDR2 YSYEKL. The CDR3 is 15 amino acids. CDR3 coding DNA: TGCGCCAGCAGCCAAGATCCGGACAGGGGGGATGGCTACACCTTC. It encodes CASSQDPDRGDGYTF.

The chain employs TRBV2 and TRBJ1-4; D ambiguous. CDR1 is SNHLY and CDR2 is FYNNEI in the germline V gene. The CDR3 extends over 15 amino acids. Trimming cost V 10 bases and J 5 bases, with 20 bases left between them. The CDR3 reads CATRRREGRNEKLFF. Here the CDR3 DNA reads TGTGCCACGCGGAGGAGGGAAGGGAGGAATGAAAAACTGTTTTTT.

The genes are TRBV5-1 and TRBJ2-2; D gene uncertain. CDR1 and CDR2 (germline): SGHRS, YFSETQ. Trimming took 4 bases from V and 1 from J, leaving 11 bases between them. The CDR3 covers 15 residues. The chain's CDR3 is CASSLQDMNTGELFF. The CDR3 nucleotides read TGCGCCAGCAGCCTTCAGGATATGAACACCGGGGAGCTGTTTTTT.

This chain uses TRBV28 with TRBJ1-5; TRBD1 aligns across 7 bases. This CDR3 has 17 residues. Germline CDR1 reads MDHEN; CDR2 reads SYDVKM. J was trimmed by 4 bases and V by 5 bases; bases with no gene match: 14. DNA of the CDR3: TGTGCCAGCAGTCCGTATCGTAACCACAGGGGTAATCAGCCCCAGCATTTT. Translating gives CASSPYRNHRGNQPQHF.

This clone occurred many times. CDR3 in amino acids: CASSESWEGMNTEAFF. The CDR3 DNA follows: TGTGCCAGCAGTGAGAGTTGGGAGGGGATGAACACTGAAGCTTTCTTT. The genes are TRBV6-1 and TRBJ1-1; D is possibly TRBD1 (5 bases). Between the trimmed V and J ends, which lost 3 bases and 0 bases, there was a span of 14 bases. The CDR3 covers 16 residues. CDR1 is MNHNS and CDR2 is SASEGT in the germline V gene.

The chain has TRBV14 and TRBJ2-3; D perhaps matches TRBD1 (6 bases). The V and J ends lost 4 bases and 4 bases respectively, with 15 bases between them. The CDR3 extends over 15 amino acids. The germline V gene encodes CDR1 SGHDN and CDR2 FVKESK. CDR3 DNA: TGTGCCAGCAGCCCCAGGGGTCTTAGCGCAGATACGCAGTATTTT. It is translated as CASSPRGLSADTQYF.

This chain connects TRBV4-1 to TRBJ2-7; 8 nucleotides match TRBD2. The CDR3 runs 14 residues. Germline V gene sequence: CDR1 MGHRA, CDR2 YSYEKL. Trimming at V came to 3 bases and at J to 2 bases, leaving 3 bases not matched to a gene. The CDR3 protein is CASSQGLVAYEQYF. In nucleotides, the CDR3 is TGCGCCAGCAGCCAGGGACTAGTAGCCTACGAGCAGTACTTC.

This chain uses TRBV19 with TRBJ1-5; D gene uncertain. Germline CDR1 LNHDA, CDR2 SQIVND (reference sequence). V dropped 7 bases and J dropped 5 bases, with 12 bases sitting between them. This CDR3 is built from 13 residues. CDR3: CASTRLGDQPQHF. CDR3 in DNA: TGTGCCAGTACCCGACTAGGCGATCAGCCCCAGCATTTT.

The V and J genes are TRBV18 and TRBJ1-1, with D unclear. The germline CDR1 and CDR2 sequences are KGHSH and LQKENI. V shed 3 bases and J shed 4 bases, with 12 bases lying between them. This CDR3 region has 14 residues. CDR3 sequence: CASSPGPAGTEAFF. The CDR3 nucleotides are TGTGCCAGCTCACCCGGACCGGCGGGCACTGAAGCTTTCTTT.

The chain is built from TRBV10-1 and TRBJ1-1; TRBD1 is a possible D gene (5 bases). The CDR3 length is 13 residues. With 2 bases removed from V and 4 bases from J, the gap between germline ends came to 8 bases. From germline, CDR1 is WNHNN and CDR2 SYGVQD (reference sequence). As DNA, the CDR3 is TGCGCCAGCAGTGAGGCAGGGCGCACTGAAGCTTTCTTT. This gives the protein CASSEAGRTEAFF.

The chain combines TRBV7-9 with TRBJ2-5; D is undetermined. CDR1 is SEHNR and CDR2 is FQNEAQ in the germline V gene (reference sequence). The CDR3 is 15 amino acids. Deletions cut 4 bases from V and 1 base from J, with 13 bases between. In nucleotides, the CDR3 is TGTGCCAGCAGCTCACCAATTGAGTCCCAAGAGACCCAGTACTTC. Translating it yields CASSSPIESQETQYF.

This clone was detected once. V and J are TRBV4-3 and TRBJ1-2; weak D call: TRBD1 (6 bases). Trimming removed 3 bases from V and 4 bases from J, with 9 bases in between. This CDR3 contains 13 residues. Germline CDR1 LGHNA, CDR2 YSLEER. The CDR3 DNA reads TGCGCCAGCAGCCAGGGGGCGGCCTATGGCTACACCTTC. Its translation is CASSQGAAYGYTF.

The rearrangement uses TRBV9 and TRBJ2-5, with 10 nucleotides matching TRBD2. Unmatched junction bases numbered 2, after V lost 0 bases and J lost 0 bases. Germline V CDR1 and CDR2: SGDLS, YYNGEE. CDR3 length: 16 residues. The CDR3 sequence is CASSVEAGGYQETQYF. CDR3 DNA: TGTGCCAGCAGCGTAGAAGCGGGGGGGTACCAAGAGACCCAGTACTTC.

The V gene is TRBV19, the J gene TRBJ2-7; 14 bases line up with TRBD2. V dropped 9 bases and J dropped 1; count of bases not matched to a gene: 5. The CDR3 is 15 amino acids. Per germline, CDR1 LNHDA and CDR2 SQIVND (reference sequence). CDR3 bases: TGTGCCAGCGGGACTAGCGGGAGTACTTCCTACGAGCAGTACTTC. Its protein is CASGTSGSTSYEQYF.

Concerning this clone: The same CDR3 arises from other DNA sequences in this sample as well. This rearrangement joins TRBV12-3 or TRBV12-4 to TRBJ2-7; D gene unclear. CDR3 length: 13 residues. V was clipped by 4 bases and J by 2 bases, with 9 bases between them. The CDR3 sequence: CASSSLRTYEQYF. In DNA, the CDR3 is TGTGCCAGCAGTTCCCTTCGTACCTACGAGCAGTACTTC.

This clone came up once. The chain combines TRBV15 with TRBJ1-1, with D unclear. V lost 5 bases, J lost 4 bases, and 11 bases lay in between. The CDR3 sequence is 13 residues long. CDR1 LNHNV and CDR2 YYDKDF come from the germline V gene (reference sequence). DNA for the CDR3: TGTGCCACCAGCGGTGACCCTAGCACTGAAGCTTTCTTT. It translates to CATSGDPSTEAFF.

The chain is built from TRBV19 and TRBJ2-2, with D possibly matching TRBD2 (5 bases). The V end lost 5 bases, the J end lost 7 bases, and 8 bases lay between the germline ends. Germline values: CDR1 LNHDA, CDR2 SQIVND (reference sequence). The CDR3 has 12 residues. The CDR3 coding sequence is TGTGCCAGTAGTTTCGGGGTCGGGGAGCTGTTTTTT. It translates to CASSFGVGELFF.

V is TRBV13 and J is TRBJ2-3, with TRBD1 matching 9 bases. In germline, CDR1 is PRHDT, CDR2 FYEKMQ (reference sequence). This CDR3 is 16 amino acids long. Losses at the gene ends were 5 bases for V and 5 bases for J; bases not matched to a gene: 11. The CDR3 region has the DNA TGTGCCAGCAGCATACTACAGGGGGCGCAGAGAGATACGCAGTATTTT. This sequence encodes CASSILQGAQRDTQYF.

The chain combines TRBV4-1 with TRBJ2-7; TRBD1 might be the D (5 bases). Germline-derived CDR1 and CDR2 are MGHRA and YSYEKL. Trimming stripped 0 bases from V and 0 bases from J, with 12 bases between. CDR3 size: 16 residues. This chain's CDR3 is CASSQEYRPISYEQYF. As DNA, the CDR3 is TGCGCCAGCAGCCAAGAATACAGGCCCATCTCCTACGAGCAGTACTTC.

The V call is TRBV19, the J call TRBJ2-2; 8 nucleotides agree with TRBD2. V trimming: 4 bases; J trimming: 4 bases; junction bases outside the gene matches: 5. CDR3 length: 15 amino acids. From germline, CDR1 is LNHDA and CDR2 SQIVND (reference sequence). This chain's CDR3 is CASSKLAELTGELFF. The CDR3 coding sequence is TGTGCCAGTAGTAAACTAGCGGAACTCACCGGGGAGCTGTTTTTT.

The chain has TRBV5-1 and TRBJ1-1; 8 nucleotides line up with TRBD1. CDR3 length: 14 residues. V shed 3 bases and J 7 bases; nucleotides not matched to a gene: 8. Germline CDR1 reads SGHRS; CDR2 reads YFSETQ. The CDR3 loop is CASSSDRVGHEAFF. The CDR3 DNA is TGCGCCAGCAGCTCGGACAGGGTGGGCCATGAAGCTTTCTTT.

V and J are TRBV10-3 and TRBJ2-3, with TRBD2 identical over 14 bases. CDR1 is ENHRY, CDR2 SYGVKD, per germline. The CDR3 loop spans 19 amino acids. With 3 bases clipped from V and 0 bases from J, the junction kept 8 bases outside the gene matches. The CDR3 is CAISDPGLAGALSTDTQYF. The CDR3 DNA is TGTGCCATCAGTGACCCGGGACTAGCGGGGGCCCTTAGCACAGATACGCAGTATTTT.

The CDR3 loop reads CASSLVPSGNTIYF. CDR3 DNA: TGTGCCAGCAGCTTAGTTCCGTCTGGAAACACCATATATTTT. The gene calls are TRBV7-9 and TRBJ1-3; D gene unclear. Germline CDR1 is SEHNR and CDR2 is FQNEAQ (reference sequence). The CDR3 is 14 amino acids. The V gene lost 1 base and the J gene lost 1 base, with 5 bases spanning the gap.

V is TRBV15 and J is TRBJ2-7, with unresolved D. This CDR3 has 14 amino acids. V lost 0 bases, J lost 2 bases, and 8 bases lay in between. The germline V gene has CDR1 LNHNV and CDR2 YYDKDF (reference sequence). CDR3 nucleotide sequence: TGTGCCACCAGCAGAGATACGGTAACCTACGAGCAGTACTTC. Its protein product is CATSRDTVTYEQYF. Full variable domain (rest looked up from reference TRBV15 and TRBJ2-7): DAMVIQNPRYQVTQFGKPVTLSCSQTLNHNVMYWYQQKSSQAPKLLFHYYDKDFNNEADTPDNFQSRRPNTSFCFLDIRSPGLGDTAMYLCATSRDTVTYEQYFGPGTRLTVT.

The chain couples TRBV5-1 to TRBJ2-5; a weak D match, TRBD2 (6 bases). The ends were cut back, 0 bases at V and 5 bases at J, with 14 bases in the middle. Germline V gives CDR1 SGHRS, CDR2 YFSETQ. The CDR3 runs 15 residues. CDR3 region: CASSLELARGETQYF. The CDR3 DNA sequence: TGCGCCAGCAGCTTGGAGCTAGCGCGGGGCGAGACCCAGTACTTC. The full variable domain, completed using reference TRBV5-1 and TRBJ2-5, is KAGVTQTPRYLIKTRGQQVTLSCSPISGHRSVSWYQQTPGQGLQFLFEYFSETQRNKGNFPGRFSGRQFSNSRSEMNVSTLELGDSALYLCASSLELARGETQYFGPGTRLLVL.

This clone was picked up a small number of times. The V and J genes are TRBV6-1 and TRBJ2-7; 9 bases match TRBD1. The CDR3 extends over 16 amino acids. Germline lookup yields CDR1 MNHNS and CDR2 SASEGT. The trim removed 1 base at V and 7 bases at J, leaving 11 bases unmatched. For the CDR3, the DNA is TGTGCCAGCAGTGAAGGGGCGGGACAGGGCTCTCGGGAGCAGTACTTC. Protein: CASSEGAGQGSREQYF.

J is TRBJ1-1 and V is TRBV30; D perhaps matches TRBD1 (6 bases). The V gene's germline CDR1 is GTSNPN and CDR2 SVGIG (reference sequence). Trimming removed 8 bases from V and 11 bases from J, with 12 bases in between. The CDR3 is 9 residues long. CDR3 bases: TGTGCCGCCGACAGGCCCGCTTTCTTT. The encoded protein is CAADRPAFF.